These 14 T cell receptor beta chains were all obtained from the same sample, sequenced in a study of T cells in Graves' hyperthyroidism and ophthalmopathy. Amplification of TCR beta CDR3 regions was performed using RNA transcripts as template. HTBI primers drove first-round RT-PCR of the TCR CDR3. Via MiXCR, TCRdb re-called the multiplex PCR reads, giving one row per CDR3 protein. The sample contains some 360,000 distinct CDR3 sequences, roughly 14% of which appear only once. Sequencing input: blood. These receptors all come from a woman in her sixties or seventies with Graves' hyperthyroidism.

This clonotype was seen repeatedly, ten times or more. The rearrangement uses TRBV30 and TRBJ1-5; TRBD1 matches 8 bases. Germline V gives CDR1 GTSNPN, CDR2 SVGIG (reference sequence). J gave up 6 bases and V 0 bases, and 7 bases lay outside the gene matches. The CDR3 totals 15 residues. The CDR3, as DNA: TGTGCCTGGAGTGTCCCTGGCAGGGGGCGTCAGCCCCAGCATTTT. Translation gives CAWSVPGRGRQPQHF.

This clonotype came up many times. The gene calls are TRBV27 and TRBJ2-7; tentatively, D is TRBD1 (5 bases). Per the germline V gene, CDR1 is MNHEY and CDR2 is SMNVEV (reference sequence). Trimming removed 2 bases at V and 1 base at J, with 12 bases between. This CDR3 comprises 15 residues. CDR3 residues: CASSLKGLWSYEQYF. The CDR3, as DNA: TGTGCCAGCAGTTTAAAGGGGTTGTGGTCCTACGAGCAGTACTTC.

At least ten counts were recorded for this clonotype. DNA for the CDR3: TGCAGTGCTAGGCAGGGCTCCTACGAGCAGTACTTC. It specifies CSARQGSYEQYF. The chain links TRBV20-1 to TRBJ2-7, with D possibly being TRBD1 (5 bases). V lost 3 bases to trimming and J lost 0 bases, with 6 bases between them. Germline assignment: CDR1 DFQATT and CDR2 SNEGSKA (reference sequence). The CDR3 contains 12 residues.

J is TRBJ2-6 and V is TRBV7-9, with D unresolved. The ends were cut back, 5 bases at V and 2 bases at J, with 13 bases in the middle. Germline CDR1 SEHNR, CDR2 FQNEAQ (reference sequence). The CDR3 is 16 amino acids. DNA for the CDR3: TGTGCCAGCAGCCCTTTCCTTACTACTGGGGCCAACGTCCTGACTTTC. Amino acid sequence: CASSPFLTTGANVLTF.

This clonotype was found many times. The chain links TRBV6-1 to TRBJ2-1; D is possibly TRBD2 (5 bases). The CDR3 extends over 16 amino acids. Between the trimmed V and J ends, which lost 0 bases and 4 bases, there was a span of 13 bases. Germline values: CDR1 MNHNS, CDR2 SASEGT. This chain's CDR3 is CASSEAPSGRYNEQFF. The DNA of the CDR3 is TGTGCCAGCAGTGAAGCCCCCAGCGGACGATACAATGAGCAGTTCTTC.

The chain couples TRBV9 to TRBJ1-3; 7 nucleotides line up with TRBD1. The CDR3 length is 15 residues. Germline CDR1 reads SGDLS; CDR2 reads YYNGEE. V lost 3 bases to trimming and J lost 2 bases; unmatched junction nucleotides: 5. The CDR3 reads CASSAGTATGNTIYF. Written as DNA, the CDR3 is TGTGCCAGCAGCGCCGGGACAGCAACTGGAAACACCATATATTTT.

This clonotype was picked up many times. The chain uses TRBV18 and TRBJ1-4, with TRBD1 as a possible D gene (5 bases). This CDR3 comprises 16 residues. Trimming removed 3 bases from V and 6 bases from J, with 17 bases in between. Germline CDR1 is KGHSH and CDR2 is LQKENI. The CDR3 coding sequence is TGTGCCAGCTCACCTCGAGTCGGGACGGAACATGAAAAACTGTTTTTT. This sequence encodes CASSPRVGTEHEKLFF.

This clonotype was observed at least ten times. This rearrangement joins TRBV28 to TRBJ2-1; no firm D call. The V end lost 3 bases, the J end lost 5 bases, and 5 bases lay between the germline ends. Germline V CDR1 and CDR2: MDHEN, SYDVKM. The CDR3 is 12 amino acids. CDR3: CASSFDNNEQFF. CDR3 nucleotides: TGTGCCAGCAGTTTCGACAACAATGAGCAGTTCTTC.

This clonotype has a single count. The chain has TRBV5-1 and TRBJ2-1; the match to TRBD2 covers 7 bases. Near its end, the DNA agrees better with TRBJ2-7, so the J call may be wrong. From germline, CDR1 is SGHRS and CDR2 YFSETQ. The CDR3 contains 15 residues. The CDR3 loop is CASSLVVGGANEQYF. The CDR3 nucleotides read TGCGCCAGCAGCTTGGTCGTGGGAGGGGCCAATGAGCAGTACTTC.

This clonotype was seen at least ten times. The chain links TRBV5-1 to TRBJ2-1; unclear D gene. The CDR3 is 16 amino acids. V dropped 0 bases and J dropped 0 bases, with 10 bases sitting between them. Germline assignment: CDR1 SGHRS and CDR2 YFSETQ. The CDR3 spells CASSLGGSFSYNEQFF. The CDR3 nucleotides are TGCGCCAGCAGCTTGGGAGGTAGCTTCTCCTACAATGAGCAGTTCTTC.

This clonotype has a count of ten or more. V usage is TRBV28 and J usage is TRBJ2-7; TRBD2 matches 9 bases. With V trimmed by 6 bases and J by 2 bases, 5 bases remained unmatched. This CDR3 spans 14 amino acids. CDR1 and CDR2 from the germline V gene are MDHEN and SYDVKM. The CDR3 DNA reads TGTGCCAGCAGCCTCAGCGGGAGGACCTACGAGCAGTACTTC. The encoded protein is CASSLSGRTYEQYF.

This clonotype was found once. A read error may be the cause here, since a much bigger clone is one base away. The gene calls are TRBV6-1 and TRBJ2-7; perhaps D is TRBD1 or TRBD2 (5 bases each). The CDR3 covers 13 residues. The germline V and J ends were trimmed by 8 bases and 0 bases, with 11 bases remaining between them. The germline V gene encodes CDR1 MNHNS and CDR2 SASEGT. Written as DNA, the CDR3 is TGTGCCAGCCGGGACGCACCCTCCTACGAGCAGTACTTC. Translating it yields CASRDAPSYEQYF.

In its sample, this clonotype was seen many times. This rearrangement joins TRBV12-5 to TRBJ1-5, with D unresolved. The CDR3 is made up of 14 amino acids. Trimming stripped 1 base from V and 6 bases from J, with 10 bases between. Germline CDR1 and CDR2: LGHNT and FRNRAP. CDR3 loop: CASGLDQDSQPQHF. CDR3 bases: TGTGCTAGTGGTTTGGACCAGGATTCTCAGCCCCAGCATTTT.

This clonotype was detected only a few times. V usage is TRBV6-1 and J usage is TRBJ1-1, with D possibly matching TRBD1 (5 bases). The CDR3 extends over 12 amino acids. Trimming removed 6 bases from V and 3 bases from J, with 8 bases in between. The germline V gene has CDR1 MNHNS and CDR2 SASEGT. This chain's CDR3 is CASREGYTEAFF. CDR3 DNA: TGTGCCAGCAGGGAGGGGTACACTGAAGCTTTCTTT.